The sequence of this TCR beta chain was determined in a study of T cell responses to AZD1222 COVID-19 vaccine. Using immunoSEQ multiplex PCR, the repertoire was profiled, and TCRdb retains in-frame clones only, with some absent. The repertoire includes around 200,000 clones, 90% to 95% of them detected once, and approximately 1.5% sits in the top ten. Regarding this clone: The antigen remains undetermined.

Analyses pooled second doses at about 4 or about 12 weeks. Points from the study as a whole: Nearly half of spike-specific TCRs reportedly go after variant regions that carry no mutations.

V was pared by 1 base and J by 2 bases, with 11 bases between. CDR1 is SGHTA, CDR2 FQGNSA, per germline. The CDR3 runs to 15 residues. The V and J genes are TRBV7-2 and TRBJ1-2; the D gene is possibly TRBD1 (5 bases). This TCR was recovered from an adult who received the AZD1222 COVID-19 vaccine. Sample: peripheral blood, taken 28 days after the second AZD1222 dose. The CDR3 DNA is TGTGCCAGCAGCTTAGGACAGTTCAACAACTATGGCTACACCTTC. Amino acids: CASSLGQFNNYGYTF.